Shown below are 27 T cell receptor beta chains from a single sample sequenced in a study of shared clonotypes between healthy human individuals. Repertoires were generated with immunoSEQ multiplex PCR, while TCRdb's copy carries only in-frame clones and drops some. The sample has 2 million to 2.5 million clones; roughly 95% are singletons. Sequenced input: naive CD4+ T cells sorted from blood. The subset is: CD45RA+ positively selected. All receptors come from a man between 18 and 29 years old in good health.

The CDR3 here is CASRMGQENSPLHF. CDR3 DNA sequence: TGTGCCAGTAGGATGGGACAGGAAAATTCACCCCTCCACTTT. V is TRBV19 and J is TRBJ1-6, with TRBD1 matching 8 bases. CDR1 LNHDA and CDR2 SQIVND come from the germline V gene (reference sequence). The ends lost 6 bases at V and 7 bases at J; junction bases unmatched: 5. The length of the CDR3 is 14 residues. Complete variable domain (other parts from reference TRBV19 and TRBJ1-6): DGGITQSPKYLFRKEGQNVTLSCEQNLNHDAMYWYRQDPGQGLRLIYYSQIVNDFQKGDIAEGYSVSREKKESFPLTVTSAQKNPTAFYLCASRMGQENSPLHFGNGTRLTVT.

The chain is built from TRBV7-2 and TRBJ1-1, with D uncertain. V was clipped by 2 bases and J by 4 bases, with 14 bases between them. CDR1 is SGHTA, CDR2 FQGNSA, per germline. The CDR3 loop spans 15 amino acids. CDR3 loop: CASSLTRATTTEAFF. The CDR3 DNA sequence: TGTGCCAGCAGCTTAACGCGCGCAACGACCACTGAAGCTTTCTTT.

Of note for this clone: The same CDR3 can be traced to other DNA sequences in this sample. This CDR3 is CSATSTGELFF. The CDR3 nucleotides read TGCAGTGCCACAAGCACCGGGGAGCTGTTTTTT. V gene TRBV20-1 combines with J gene TRBJ2-2; no clear D gene. This CDR3 is 11 amino acids long. Germline V gene data show CDR1 as DFQATT and CDR2 as SNEGSKA (reference sequence). V gave up 6 bases and J gave up 4 bases, with 6 bases separating them.

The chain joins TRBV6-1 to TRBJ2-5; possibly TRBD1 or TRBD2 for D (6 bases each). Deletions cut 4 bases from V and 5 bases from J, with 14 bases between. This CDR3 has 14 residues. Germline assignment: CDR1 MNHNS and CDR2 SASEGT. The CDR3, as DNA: TGTGCCAGCAGTGGCGTGAGAGGGGGGGAGACCCAGTACTTC. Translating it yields CASSGVRGGETQYF.

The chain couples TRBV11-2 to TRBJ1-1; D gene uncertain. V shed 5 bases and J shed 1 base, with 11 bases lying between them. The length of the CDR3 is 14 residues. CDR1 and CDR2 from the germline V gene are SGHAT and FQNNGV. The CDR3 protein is CASSRRKENTEAFF. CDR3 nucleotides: TGTGCCAGCAGCCGGCGGAAGGAGAACACTGAAGCTTTCTTT.

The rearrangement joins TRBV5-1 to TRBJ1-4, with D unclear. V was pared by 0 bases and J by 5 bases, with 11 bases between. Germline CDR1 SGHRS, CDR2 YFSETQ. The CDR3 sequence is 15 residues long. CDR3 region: CASSLEGRKNEKLFF. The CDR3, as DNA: TGCGCCAGCAGCTTGGAAGGGCGGAAAAATGAAAAACTGTTTTTT.

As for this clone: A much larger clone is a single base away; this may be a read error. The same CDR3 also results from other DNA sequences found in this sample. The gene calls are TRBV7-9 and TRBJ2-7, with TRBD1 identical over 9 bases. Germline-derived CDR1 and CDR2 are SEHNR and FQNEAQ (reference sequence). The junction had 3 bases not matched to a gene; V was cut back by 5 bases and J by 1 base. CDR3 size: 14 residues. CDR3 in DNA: TGTGCCAGCAGCCCCGGGACAGGGTCCTACGAGCAGTACTTC. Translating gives CASSPGTGSYEQYF.

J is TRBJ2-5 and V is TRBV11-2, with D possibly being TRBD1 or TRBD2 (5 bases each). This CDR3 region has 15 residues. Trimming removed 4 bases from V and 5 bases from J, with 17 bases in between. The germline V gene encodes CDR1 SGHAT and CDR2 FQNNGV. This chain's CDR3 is CASSSAGTLRETQYF. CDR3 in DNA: TGTGCCAGCAGCTCAGCCGGGACCCTCAGGGAGACCCAGTACTTC.

CDR3 region: CASSGADLGGYTF. CDR3 DNA: TGTGCCAGCAGTGGGGCTGACCTGGGTGGCTACACCTTC. The chain has TRBV6-1 and TRBJ1-2; D is uncertain. Germline CDR1 MNHNS, CDR2 SASEGT. V dropped 4 bases and J dropped 7 bases, with 13 bases sitting between them. CDR3 length: 13 amino acids.

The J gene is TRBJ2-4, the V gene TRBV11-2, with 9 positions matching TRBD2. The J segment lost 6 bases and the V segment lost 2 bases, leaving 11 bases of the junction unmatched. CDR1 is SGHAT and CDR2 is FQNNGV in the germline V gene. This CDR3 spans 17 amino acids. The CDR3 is CASSLRREGRLGNIQYF. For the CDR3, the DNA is TGTGCCAGCAGCTTAAGGCGGGAGGGCCGACTCGGAAACATTCAGTACTTC.

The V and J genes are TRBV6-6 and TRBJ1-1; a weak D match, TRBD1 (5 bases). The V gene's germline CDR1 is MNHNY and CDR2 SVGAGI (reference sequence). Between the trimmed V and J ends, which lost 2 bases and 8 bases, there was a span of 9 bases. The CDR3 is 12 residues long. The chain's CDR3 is CASSYGQGEAFF. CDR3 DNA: TGTGCCAGCAGTTACGGGCAGGGCGAAGCTTTCTTT.

CDR3 sequence reads: CASSEGLAEYQETQYF. DNA of the CDR3: TGTGCCAGCAGTGAGGGACTAGCGGAATATCAAGAGACCCAGTACTTC. V and J are TRBV6-1 and TRBJ2-5; 11 bases match TRBD2. Per the germline V gene, CDR1 is MNHNS and CDR2 is SASEGT. V lost 3 bases, J lost 2 bases, and 5 bases stayed unmatched. This CDR3 has 16 amino acids.

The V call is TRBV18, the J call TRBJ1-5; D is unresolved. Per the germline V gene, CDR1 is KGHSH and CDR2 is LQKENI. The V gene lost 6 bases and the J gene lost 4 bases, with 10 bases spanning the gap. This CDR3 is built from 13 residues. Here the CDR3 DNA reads TGTGCCAGCTCCCCAAGTGCGAATCAGCCCCAGCATTTT. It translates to CASSPSANQPQHF.

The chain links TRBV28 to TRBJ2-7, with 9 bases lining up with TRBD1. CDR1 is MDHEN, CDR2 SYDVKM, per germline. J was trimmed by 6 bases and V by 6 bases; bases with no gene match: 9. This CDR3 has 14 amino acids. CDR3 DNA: TGTGCCAGCAGCCAACCGGGACAGGGAATCGAGCAGTACTTC. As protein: CASSQPGQGIEQYF.

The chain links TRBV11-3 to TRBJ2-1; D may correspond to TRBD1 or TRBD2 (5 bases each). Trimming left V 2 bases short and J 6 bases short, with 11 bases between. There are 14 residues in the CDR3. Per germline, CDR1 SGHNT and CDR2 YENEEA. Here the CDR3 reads CASSLTGPGNEQFF. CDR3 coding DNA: TGTGCCAGCAGCTTAACGGGGCCAGGCAATGAGCAGTTCTTC. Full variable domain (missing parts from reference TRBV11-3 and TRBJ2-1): EAGVVQSPRYKIIEKKQPVAFWCNPISGHNTLYWYLQNLGQGPELLIRYENEEAVDDSQLPKDRFSAERLKGVDSTLKIQPAELGDSAVYLCASSLTGPGNEQFFGPGTRLTVL.

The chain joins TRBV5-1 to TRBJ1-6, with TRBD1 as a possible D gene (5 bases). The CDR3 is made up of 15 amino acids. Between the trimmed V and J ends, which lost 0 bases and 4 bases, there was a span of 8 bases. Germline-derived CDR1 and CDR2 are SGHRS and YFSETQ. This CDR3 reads CASSLAGGYNSPLHF. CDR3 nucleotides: TGCGCCAGCAGCTTGGCCGGGGGGTATAATTCACCCCTCCACTTT.

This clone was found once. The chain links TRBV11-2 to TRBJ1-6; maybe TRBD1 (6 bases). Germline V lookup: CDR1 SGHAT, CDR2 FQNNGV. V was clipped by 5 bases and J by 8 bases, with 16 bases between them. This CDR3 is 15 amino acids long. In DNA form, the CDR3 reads TGTGCCAGCAGCACAACAGGGTGGGTTGATTCACCCCTCCACTTT. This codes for CASSTTGWVDSPLHF.

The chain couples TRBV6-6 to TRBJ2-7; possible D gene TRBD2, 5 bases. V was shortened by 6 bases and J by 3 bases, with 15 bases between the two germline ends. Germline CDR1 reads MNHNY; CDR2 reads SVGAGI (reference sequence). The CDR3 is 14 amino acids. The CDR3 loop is CASRYRDRVYEQYF. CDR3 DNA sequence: TGTGCCAGCAGATACCGGGATCGCGTCTACGAGCAGTACTTC.

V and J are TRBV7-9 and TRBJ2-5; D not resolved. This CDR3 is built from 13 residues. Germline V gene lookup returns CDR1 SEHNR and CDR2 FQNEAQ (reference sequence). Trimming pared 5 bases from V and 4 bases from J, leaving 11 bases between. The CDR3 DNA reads TGTGCCAGCAGCGCGCCGGTCCCAGAGACCCAGTACTTC. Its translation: CASSAPVPETQYF.

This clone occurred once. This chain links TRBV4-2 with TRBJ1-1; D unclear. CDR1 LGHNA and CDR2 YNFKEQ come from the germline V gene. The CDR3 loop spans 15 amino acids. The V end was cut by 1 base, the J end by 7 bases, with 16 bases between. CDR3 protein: CASSQVIGVRVEAFF. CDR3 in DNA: TGTGCCAGCAGCCAAGTGATCGGGGTAAGAGTTGAAGCTTTCTTT.

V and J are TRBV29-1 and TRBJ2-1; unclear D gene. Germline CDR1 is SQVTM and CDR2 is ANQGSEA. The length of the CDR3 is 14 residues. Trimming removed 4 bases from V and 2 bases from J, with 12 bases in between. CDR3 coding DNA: TGCAGCGTTGTCTCGCGCCTGACCTACAATGAGCAGTTCTTC. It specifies CSVVSRLTYNEQFF.

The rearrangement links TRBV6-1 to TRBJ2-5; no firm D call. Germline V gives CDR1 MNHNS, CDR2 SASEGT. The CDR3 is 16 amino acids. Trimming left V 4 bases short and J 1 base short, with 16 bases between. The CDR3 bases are TGTGCCAGCAGTGCCGAGCCGGGCAGCCCCCAAGAGACCCAGTACTTC. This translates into CASSAEPGSPQETQYF.

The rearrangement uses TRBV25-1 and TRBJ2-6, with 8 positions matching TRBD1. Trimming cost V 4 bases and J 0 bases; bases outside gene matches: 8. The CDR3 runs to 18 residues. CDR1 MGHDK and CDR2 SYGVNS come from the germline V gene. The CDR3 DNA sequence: TGTGCCAGCAGTGGGACCGGGACAGGCCTCTCTGGGGCCAACGTCCTGACTTTC. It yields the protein CASSGTGTGLSGANVLTF.

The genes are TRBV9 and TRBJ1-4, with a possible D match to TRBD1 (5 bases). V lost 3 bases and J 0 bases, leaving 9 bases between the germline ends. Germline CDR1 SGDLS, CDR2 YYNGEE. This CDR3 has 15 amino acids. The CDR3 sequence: CASSAGPTTNEKLFF. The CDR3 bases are TGTGCCAGCAGCGCGGGACCGACAACTAATGAAAAACTGTTTTTT.

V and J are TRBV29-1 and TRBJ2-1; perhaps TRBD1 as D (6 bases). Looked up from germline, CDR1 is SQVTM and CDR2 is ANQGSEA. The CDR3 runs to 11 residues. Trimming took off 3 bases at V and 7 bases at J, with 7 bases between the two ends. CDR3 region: CSVEGANEQFF. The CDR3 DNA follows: TGCAGCGTTGAGGGGGCAAATGAGCAGTTCTTC.

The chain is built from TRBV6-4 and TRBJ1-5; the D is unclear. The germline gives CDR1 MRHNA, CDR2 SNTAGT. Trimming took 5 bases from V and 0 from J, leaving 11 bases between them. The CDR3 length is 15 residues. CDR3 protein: CASSTDGNSNQPQHF. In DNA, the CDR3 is TGTGCCAGCAGTACGGACGGTAATAGCAATCAGCCCCAGCATTTT.

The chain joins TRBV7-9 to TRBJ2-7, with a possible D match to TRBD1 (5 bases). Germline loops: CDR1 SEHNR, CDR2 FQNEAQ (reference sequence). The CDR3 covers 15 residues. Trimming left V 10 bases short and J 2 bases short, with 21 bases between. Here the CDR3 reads CANLSPGYSPYEQYF. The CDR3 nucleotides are TGTGCCAACCTAAGCCCAGGGTACTCACCCTACGAGCAGTACTTC.